The T cell receptor beta chain under discussion was sequenced for a study of blood T cell repertoires in COVID-19 (dated by TCRdb to 2018 to 2021). Regarding the complete study: Collaborator samples came from the United States, Italy and Spain and covered acute and convalescent phases of COVID-19. A de-identified subject ID, COVID-19 status, age in years and sex were almost always included in the sample metadata. Where available, HLA class I and class II types were obtained from metadata supplied by the sample provider rather than from assay-based typing. The prospective study material was composed of cDNA or gDNA derived from T cells, B-cell-depleted T cells, or PBMCs. Samples were obtained from the ongoing ImmuneRACE study (first 160 participants) and from over 1,000 subjects provided by 6 global collaborators. The repertoires were released in a freely available public database meant as a resource for research on the immune response to SARS-CoV-2. Deeply sampled blood TCRbeta repertoires from subjects exposed to, actively infected with, or recovered from COVID-19 were included in the dataset. Results the study describes overall, beyond this receptor: Clinical and demographic metadata were provided uncurated, with the amount varying by source and participant.

Participants in the prospective study were aged roughly 18 to 95 years, lived in 24 United States geographic areas, and enrolled through a virtual design. In the prospective study, cohorts were assigned on the basis of participant-reported clinical history obtained from a screening survey and a study questionnaire. Exposed participants were defined as having been in contact with someone with a PCR-confirmed or clinician-diagnosed COVID-19 case within 2 weeks of study entry. In the prospective study, mobile phlebotomists collected whole blood, serum and a nasopharyngeal or oropharyngeal swab from each participant. Participants in the prospective study had the option to provide additional blood draws and questionnaires over an approximately two-month period. Before DNA extraction, blood samples from the prospective study were shipped at room temperature or frozen. Deletion took 0 bases off V and 5 bases off J, with a span of 14 bases between the germline ends. CDR1 and CDR2 are read off the germline V gene as SGHNT and YENEEA. Inclusive of the bounding cysteine and phenylalanine, the CDR3 is 16 residues long. The kept DNA is CDR3 alone, 48 bases in frame from the first base.

TCRbeta CDR3 regions were amplified from genomic DNA by means of the immunoSEQ Assay, a bias-controlled multiplex PCR. Per the original workflow: The number of nucleated cells in each sample was estimated by amplification of reference gene primers within the assay. Sequence reads were collapsed and filtered to measure the absolute abundance of every unique TCRbeta CDR3 rearrangement. For each sample, productive Simpson clonality was calculated as the square root of Simpson's diversity index across productive rearrangements. TCRdb retrieved this table from immuneACCESS and kept in-frame rearrangements only. Not all clones are present; in checked studies, unresolved V genes account for under half, and no reason is known for the remainder. V and J calls plus clone size are reproduced from that table; the DNA served to infer D and trimming. The table for this sample lists 270,000 or so clones; 75% to 95% of them were counted only once. Roughly 2.8% of the sample is taken by the ten largest.

Concerning this clone itself: No cognate antigen has been identified for it. Nothing much larger sits one base from this clone, and base qualities are not available.

Sample: PBMCs or T cells enriched from blood (not recorded which). The origin of this receptor is a man aged 40-50 years who had been exposed to COVID-19. The rearranged segments are TRBV11-3 and TRBJ2-1; matching of 6 bases hints at TRBD2 as the D gene. CDR3 sequence: CASSLDPVRGHNEQFF. The DNA sequence reads TGTGCCAGCAGCTTAGATCCTGTGCGGGGTCACAATGAGCAGTTCTTC.